This T cell receptor (beta chain) is from a study of human T cells and chemical hapten exposure. Study in general: Skin of the upper inner arm, roughly 2 cm by roughly 2 cm, received 2% DPC for sensitization. The scalp of each patient received a weekly diphenylcyclopropenone dose for the full roughly 25-week study.

Unique molecular identifiers were linked by the library to individual cDNA molecules. TCRdb passed the RACE reads through MiXCR, listing each CDR3 protein once. The data hold 180,000 or so distinct CDR3 sequences, with 20% to 25% observed a single time. With 4 bases clipped from V and 1 base from J, the junction kept 5 bases outside the gene matches. The germline V gene encodes CDR1 SGHDT and CDR2 YYEEEE. The CDR3 sequence is 15 residues long. This clonotype was detected only a few times. Time point meaning: patch test 1, 2 weeks after DPC sensitization. The treatment denotes: therapeutic diphenylcyclopropenone sensitization with weekly scalp DPC. Before extraction, the whole blood was not fractionated, and total RNA was taken from it.

This chain links TRBV5-6 with TRBJ2-3; 8 bases align to TRBD1. This TCR derives from a woman aged 50 to 60 with alopecia areata. Some clones in this sample may be carry-over from other donors' samples. This specimen consisted of whole blood, obtained in connection with sensitization to the hapten diphenylcyclopropenone (DPC). The CDR3: CASSPTDRGTDTQYF. The CDR3 DNA reads TGTGCCAGCAGCCCGACGGACAGGGGCACAGATACGCAGTATTTT.